These 32 T cell receptor beta chains share one sample of origin, sequenced in a study of T cells in Graves' hyperthyroidism and ophthalmopathy. Amplified regions were TCR beta CDR3 sequences from RNA transcripts. Researchers ran a first-round RT-PCR on the TCR CDR3 using the HTBI primer set. TCRdb called the multiplex PCR reads again in MiXCR, with one record for every CDR3 protein. The table lists around 380,000 distinct CDR3 sequences, approximately 13% of them singletons. Sequencing used blood. The origin of the receptors is a man aged 25-40 years with Graves' hyperthyroidism that later progressed to Graves' ophthalmopathy.

This clonotype has just a few counts. The chain links TRBV6-2 or TRBV6-3 to TRBJ2-2; D possibly corresponds to TRBD1 (6 bases). The CDR3 runs 13 residues. Looked up from germline, CDR1 is MNHEY and CDR2 is SVGEGT. Trimming pared 10 bases from V and 2 bases from J, leaving 11 bases between. The CDR3 region has the DNA TGTGCCACCAGAGGGGGTAACACCGGGGAGCTGTTTTTT. The encoded protein is CATRGGNTGELFF.

The chain employs TRBV6-1 and TRBJ2-7; D might be TRBD1 (6 bases). The CDR3 contains 14 residues. The germline V gene has CDR1 MNHNS and CDR2 SASEGT. Trimming pared 5 bases from V and 2 bases from J, leaving 13 bases between. CDR3 region: CASSRTVGAYEQYF. In nucleotides, the CDR3 is TGTGCCAGCAGTAGGACAGTGGGGGCCTACGAGCAGTACTTC.

This clonotype showed up many times. The chain joins TRBV6-6 to TRBJ1-6; D not certain. Deletions cut 2 bases from V and 0 bases from J, with 8 bases between. CDR1 is MNHNY and CDR2 is SVGAGI in the germline V gene (reference sequence). The CDR3 is 16 residues long. As DNA, the CDR3 is TGTGCCAGCAGTTACCAGGAGAGCTCCTATAATTCACCCCTCCACTTT. Protein sequence: CASSYQESSYNSPLHF.

This clonotype was found a few times. The chain joins TRBV5-1 to TRBJ2-7, with 10 nucleotides matching TRBD2. Germline loops: CDR1 SGHRS, CDR2 YFSETQ. CDR3 length: 15 amino acids. Losses at the gene ends were 5 bases for V and 2 bases for J; bases not matched to a gene: 7. The CDR3 DNA sequence: TGCGCCAGCAGAATTACCGGGACTAGCGCCTACGAGCAGTACTTC. Amino acid sequence: CASRITGTSAYEQYF. Complete variable domain (other parts from reference TRBV5-1 and TRBJ2-7): KAGVTQTPRYLIKTRGQQVTLSCSPISGHRSVSWYQQTPGQGLQFLFEYFSETQRNKGNFPGRFSGRQFSNSRSEMNVSTLELGDSALYLCASRITGTSAYEQYFGPGTRLTVT.

The chain joins TRBV27 to TRBJ2-3, with TRBD2 matching 12 bases. V shed 5 bases, J shed 0 bases, and the junction held 9 bases outside the gene matches. The CDR3 has 18 amino acids. From germline, CDR1 is MNHEY and CDR2 SMNVEV (reference sequence). The CDR3 DNA reads as TGTGCCAGCAGTCCCGCGACTAGCGGGGGCCCTAGCACAGATACGCAGTATTTT. It translates to CASSPATSGGPSTDTQYF.

Ten or more counts support this clonotype. The chain carries TRBV6-5 and TRBJ2-1; D gene ambiguous. This CDR3 has 14 amino acids. V was shortened by 2 bases and J by 1 base, with 6 bases between the two germline ends. Germline lookup yields CDR1 MNHEY and CDR2 SVGAGI. The DNA for the CDR3 is TGTGCCAGCAGTTACGGGGTTTCCTACAATGAGCAGTTCTTC. As protein: CASSYGVSYNEQFF.

A note on this clonotype: One base away lies a much larger clone, so this may be a sequencing read error. The gene calls are TRBV3-1 and TRBJ1-2; D is unclear. Looked up from germline, CDR1 is LGHDT and CDR2 is YNNKEL (reference sequence). The CDR3 runs 11 residues. CDR3 in amino acids: CASRKNYGHTF. The CDR3 DNA reads TGTGCCAGCAGAAAGAACTATGGCCACACCTTC.

Many counts were recorded for this clonotype. This sequence joins TRBV28 and TRBJ1-6; 9 bases agree with TRBD1. Germline assignment: CDR1 MDHEN and CDR2 SYDVKM. After removal of 5 bases from V and 9 bases from J, the junction contained 11 bases not matched to a gene. The CDR3 extends over 16 amino acids. The CDR3 coding sequence is TGTGCCAGCAGTCAAGGACCGGGACAGGGTGCTTCACCCCTCCACTTT. This sequence encodes CASSQGPGQGASPLHF. The variable domain in full, with the rest retrieved from reference TRBV28 and TRBJ1-6, is DVKVTQSSRYLVKRTGEKVFLECVQDMDHENMFWYRQDPGLGLRLIYFSYDVKMKEKGDIPEGYSVSREKKERFSLILESASTNQTSMYLCASSQGPGQGASPLHFGNGTRLTVT.

Regarding this clonotype: The junction and the germline gene differ at one end; a read error may be behind it. The chain combines TRBV30 with TRBJ2-1; D assignment may be TRBD1 or TRBD2 (5 bases each). Germline V CDR1 and CDR2: GTSNPN, SVGIG (reference sequence). This CDR3 comprises 14 residues. The CDR3 DNA follows: TGTGCCTGGACGGGGCTAACAACATACAATGAGCAGCTCTTC. Translation gives CAWTGLTTYNEQLF.

In its sample, this clonotype was seen many times. The rearrangement links TRBV29-1 to TRBJ2-5; D remains unclear. V was pared by 2 bases and J by 3 bases, with 16 bases between. The CDR3 runs 15 residues. Germline V CDR1 and CDR2: SQVTM, ANQGSEA. Here the CDR3 DNA reads TGCAGCGTTGAATTGGCAGGAGATGTAAAAGAGACCCAGTACTTC. Encoded protein: CSVELAGDVKETQYF.

V usage is TRBV19 and J usage is TRBJ1-6; TRBD1 agrees at 8 bases. This CDR3 is built from 15 residues. The trim removed 5 bases at V and 7 bases at J, leaving 7 bases unmatched. Germline V gene sequence: CDR1 LNHDA, CDR2 SQIVND (reference sequence). This chain's CDR3 is CASSLLRGLNSPLHF. For the CDR3, the DNA is TGTGCCAGTAGTCTGCTCAGGGGGCTCAATTCACCCCTCCACTTT.

This clonotype was counted ten times or more. V and J are TRBV3-1 and TRBJ2-7; 8 bases match TRBD1. The CDR3 runs to 13 residues. The trim removed 1 base at V and 6 bases at J, leaving 2 bases unmatched. The germline V gene has CDR1 LGHDT and CDR2 YNNKEL (reference sequence). The CDR3 sequence is CASSQGDRTEQYF. The CDR3 bases are TGTGCCAGCAGCCAAGGGGACAGGACCGAGCAGTACTTC.

In the case of this clonotype: One junction end does not reproduce the germline sequence, and a read error may be involved. The chain has TRBV5-1 and TRBJ2-5, with D possibly called TRBD1 or TRBD2 (6 bases each). CDR1 SGHRS and CDR2 YFSETQ come from the germline V gene. The CDR3 runs to 14 residues. The CDR3 DNA reads TGCGCCAGCAGCTTGCCGGGGGCGCAAGAGGCCCAGTACTTC. It codes for CASSLPGAQEAQYF.

Ten or more counts support this clonotype. This chain links TRBV6-1 with TRBJ1-5, with TRBD1 as a possible D gene (5 bases). The CDR3 runs 14 residues. CDR1 is MNHNS and CDR2 is SASEGT in the germline V gene. Trimming took 6 bases from V and 2 from J, leaving 11 bases between them. This CDR3 is CASSQGWRNQPQHF. The CDR3 region has the DNA TGTGCCAGCAGCCAGGGTTGGCGCAATCAGCCCCAGCATTTT.

This clonotype has a handful of counts. The rearrangement uses TRBV20-1 and TRBJ2-3; D is undetermined. V lost 4 bases to trimming and J lost 4 bases, with 12 bases between them. There are 13 residues in the CDR3. Germline V gene data show CDR1 as DFQATT and CDR2 as SNEGSKA (reference sequence). CDR3 coding DNA: TGCAGTGCTACCACCCTGCCCGCAGATACGCAGTATTTT. As protein: CSATTLPADTQYF.

In this sample, this clonotype turned up many times. The V gene is TRBV7-9, the J gene TRBJ1-2; D perhaps matches TRBD1 (5 bases). The CDR3 sequence is 16 residues long. V was cut by 2 bases and J by 4 bases, with 17 bases left in between. Per germline, CDR1 SEHNR and CDR2 FQNEAQ (reference sequence). The CDR3 nucleotides read TGTGCCAGCAGCTTATCAGGGACGTTGGTGGGCTATGGCTACACCTTC. Amino acids: CASSLSGTLVGYGYTF.

On this clonotype: A read error may be the cause here, since a much bigger clone is one base away. V is TRBV2 and J is TRBJ2-1, with D hard to call. With 7 bases removed from V and 10 bases from J, the gap between germline ends came to 17 bases. Germline CDR1 is SNHLY and CDR2 is FYNNEI. The CDR3 length is 13 residues. The CDR3 spells CASKWEQYYEQFF. For the CDR3, the DNA is TGTGCCAGCAAGTGGGAACAGTACTACGAGCAGTTCTTC.

There are many counts of this clonotype. The V gene is TRBV6-1, the J gene TRBJ1-1; the D gene is possibly TRBD1 (6 bases). In germline, CDR1 is MNHNS, CDR2 SASEGT. CDR3 size: 15 residues. V lost 6 bases to trimming and J lost 6 bases, with 20 bases between them. DNA for the CDR3: TGTGCCAGCAGCCCCGGGGGGGCAGGCCGACCTGAAGCTTTCTTT. This sequence encodes CASSPGGAGRPEAFF.

In this sample, this clonotype turned up a few times. CDR3 sequence (DNA): TGTGCCACTGCTATACAGGGTTCAACTAATGAAAAACTGTTTTTT. This sequence encodes CATAIQGSTNEKLFF. The V and J genes are TRBV10-3 and TRBJ1-4; D perhaps matches TRBD1 (6 bases). Trimming cost V 10 bases and J 0 bases, with 15 bases left between them. CDR1 ENHRY and CDR2 SYGVKD come from the germline V gene. This CDR3 comprises 15 residues.

This clonotype came up many times. The junction departs from the called germline gene at one end, perhaps through a read error. The chain employs TRBV7-7 and TRBJ2-1; D perhaps matches TRBD2 (6 bases). The germline CDR1 and CDR2 sequences are SSHAT and FNYEAQ (reference sequence). The CDR3 covers 14 residues. As DNA, the CDR3 is TGTGCTAGCAGCCCCGGGAGCTCCTACAATGAGCAGTTCTTC. This translates into CASSPGSSYNEQFF.

The chain joins TRBV10-3 to TRBJ2-3; perhaps TRBD2 as D (7 bases). This CDR3 is 15 amino acids long. V lost 7 bases to trimming and J lost 0 bases, with 14 bases between them. CDR1 ENHRY and CDR2 SYGVKD come from the germline V gene. The CDR3 region has the DNA TGTGCCATCAAACTACAGGGAGGGAGCACAGATACGCAGTATTTT. Its protein is CAIKLQGGSTDTQYF.

The chain uses TRBV5-1 and TRBJ1-1; a weak D match, TRBD1 (6 bases). The CDR3 sequence is 14 residues long. Germline V gene data show CDR1 as SGHRS and CDR2 as YFSETQ. V was trimmed by 0 bases and J by 3 bases, leaving 9 bases between them. CDR3 bases: TGCGCCAGCAGCTTGGGGGGGGGGCACACTGAAGCTTTCTTT. Amino acid sequence: CASSLGGGHTEAFF.

This clonotype appeared many times. The chain links TRBV28 to TRBJ2-7; D ambiguous. The CDR3 contains 14 residues. Germline values: CDR1 MDHEN, CDR2 SYDVKM. With 4 bases removed from V and 3 bases from J, the gap between germline ends came to 13 bases. CDR3 sequence: CASSSPQALYEQYF. The CDR3 region has the DNA TGTGCCAGCAGTTCGCCTCAGGCTCTCTACGAGCAGTACTTC.

The chain carries TRBV11-3 and TRBJ2-1; 7 positions agree with TRBD2. Germline V CDR1 and CDR2: SGHNT, YENEEA. The CDR3 runs to 14 residues. V was pared by 4 bases and J by 7 bases, with 7 bases of the junction left unmatched. In nucleotides, the CDR3 is TGTGCCAGCAGCTCTAGCGGACGTGGGAATGAGCAGTTCTTC. This encodes CASSSSGRGNEQFF. The entire variable domain, with the rest obtained from reference TRBV11-3 and TRBJ2-1, is as follows: EAGVVQSPRYKIIEKKQPVAFWCNPISGHNTLYWYLQNLGQGPELLIRYENEEAVDDSQLPKDRFSAERLKGVDSTLKIQPAELGDSAVYLCASSSSGRGNEQFFGPGTRLTVL.

The sample holds many counts of this clonotype. The chain is built from TRBV19 and TRBJ1-5; 7 bases are shared with TRBD1. In germline, CDR1 is LNHDA, CDR2 SQIVND (reference sequence). The CDR3 is 16 amino acids. V trimming: 5 bases; J trimming: 2 bases; junction bases outside the gene matches: 9. The CDR3 loop reads CASSPTDRVGNQPQHF. CDR3 nucleotide sequence: TGTGCCAGTAGTCCAACAGACAGGGTCGGCAATCAGCCCCAGCATTTT.

This clonotype appeared many times. This rearrangement joins TRBV11-2 to TRBJ1-1, with D perhaps matching TRBD1 (5 bases). The V gene's germline CDR1 is SGHAT and CDR2 FQNNGV. With 3 bases removed from V and 7 bases from J, the gap between germline ends came to 12 bases. This CDR3 comprises 13 residues. The CDR3 DNA sequence: TGTGCCAGCAGCTTTCAATGGGGGAATGAAGCTTTCTTT. Its protein is CASSFQWGNEAFF.

This clonotype was found many times. The chain employs TRBV30 and TRBJ2-1, with 9 bases that match TRBD1. Germline-derived CDR1 and CDR2 are GTSNPN and SVGIG (reference sequence). There are 15 residues in the CDR3. V lost 1 base, J lost 8 bases, and 9 bases stayed unmatched. The CDR3 protein is CAWSAPGQGWYEQFF. The DNA for the CDR3 is TGTGCCTGGAGTGCCCCGGGACAGGGTTGGTATGAGCAGTTCTTC.

This clonotype was detected many times. CDR3 protein: CSARRGMNTEAFF. CDR3 in DNA: TGCAGTGCTAGAAGGGGTATGAACACTGAAGCTTTCTTT. This rearrangement joins TRBV20-1 to TRBJ1-1, with a weak D call TRBD1 (5 bases). The germline V and J ends were trimmed by 2 bases and 0 bases, with 7 bases remaining between them. Germline CDR1 is DFQATT and CDR2 is SNEGSKA (reference sequence). The length of the CDR3 is 13 residues.

This clonotype was counted many times. The CDR3 bases are TGCAGTGCTAGTCACAGGGAAGCTTTCTTT. Encoded protein: CSASHREAFF. The genes are TRBV20-1 and TRBJ1-1; weak D call: TRBD1 (5 bases). Germline CDR1 DFQATT, CDR2 SNEGSKA (reference sequence). V lost 3 bases to trimming and J lost 8 bases, with 7 bases between them. The CDR3 is 10 residues long.

Points on this clonotype: A single base separates this from a much larger clone, so it may be a read error. The chain recombines TRBV7-9 with TRBJ2-7; 7 nucleotides match TRBD1. This CDR3 is built from 15 residues. CDR1 is SEHNR, CDR2 FQNEAQ, per germline (reference sequence). CDR3 in amino acids: CASSLPGQRSYEHYF. The CDR3 region has the DNA TGTGCCAGCAGCTTACCGGGACAGAGGTCTTACGAGCACTACTTC.

In its sample, this clonotype was seen many times. This chain connects TRBV2 to TRBJ1-2; a weak D match, TRBD1 (5 bases). V lost 3 bases to trimming and J lost 14 bases, with 13 bases between them. The germline gives CDR1 SNHLY, CDR2 FYNNEI. The CDR3 runs to 11 residues. The CDR3 is CASSDDSPRTF. Here the CDR3 DNA reads TGTGCCAGCAGTGATGACAGCCCGAGGACCTTC.

This clonotype was detected ten times or more. V and J are TRBV6-2 or TRBV6-3 and TRBJ2-7, with 8 bases that match TRBD1. Germline trimming cut 6 bases from V and 2 bases from J; bases unmatched to any gene: 6. The CDR3 consists of 14 residues. Germline CDR1 MNHEY, CDR2 SVGEGT. The CDR3 loop is CASRPPGQAYEQYF. Here the CDR3 DNA reads TGTGCCAGCAGACCGCCGGGACAGGCCTACGAGCAGTACTTC.